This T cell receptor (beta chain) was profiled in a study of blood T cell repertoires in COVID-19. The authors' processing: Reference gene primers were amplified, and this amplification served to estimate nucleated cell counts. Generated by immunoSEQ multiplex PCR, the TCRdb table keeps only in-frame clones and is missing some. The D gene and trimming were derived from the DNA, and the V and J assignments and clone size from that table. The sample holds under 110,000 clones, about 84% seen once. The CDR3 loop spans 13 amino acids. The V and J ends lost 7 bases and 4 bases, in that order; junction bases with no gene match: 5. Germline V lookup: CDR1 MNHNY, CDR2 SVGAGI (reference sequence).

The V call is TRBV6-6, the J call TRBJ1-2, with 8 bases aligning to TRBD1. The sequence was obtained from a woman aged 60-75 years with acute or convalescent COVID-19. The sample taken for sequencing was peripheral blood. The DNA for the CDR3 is TGTGCCAGCAACGACAGGGGCGGCTATGGCTACACCTTC. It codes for CASNDRGGYGYTF.